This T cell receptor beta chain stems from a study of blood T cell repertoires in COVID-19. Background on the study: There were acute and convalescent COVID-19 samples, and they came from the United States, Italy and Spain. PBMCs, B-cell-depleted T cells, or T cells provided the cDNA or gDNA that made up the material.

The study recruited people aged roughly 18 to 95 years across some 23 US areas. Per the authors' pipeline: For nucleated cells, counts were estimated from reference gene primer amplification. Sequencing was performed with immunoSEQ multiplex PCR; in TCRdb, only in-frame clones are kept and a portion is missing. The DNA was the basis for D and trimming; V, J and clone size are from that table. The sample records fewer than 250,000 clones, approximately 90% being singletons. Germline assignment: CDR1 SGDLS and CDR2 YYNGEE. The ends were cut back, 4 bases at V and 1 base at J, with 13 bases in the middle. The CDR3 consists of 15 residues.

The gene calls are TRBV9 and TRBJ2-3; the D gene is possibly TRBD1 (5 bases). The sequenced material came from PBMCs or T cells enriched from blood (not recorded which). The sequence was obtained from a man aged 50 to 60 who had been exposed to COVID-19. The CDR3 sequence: CASSLREMGTDTQYF. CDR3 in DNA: TGTGCCAGCAGCCTCAGGGAAATGGGCACAGATACGCAGTATTTT.